The 24 T cell receptor beta chains below come from one sample, sequenced in a study of CD8+ T cells in alopecia areata. Treatment defined: oral pan-JAK inhibitor, 5-10 mg twice daily. Extraction of RNA preceded its reverse transcription into cDNA, which served as the sequencing template. The repertoire was sequenced with immunoSEQ multiplex PCR; TCRdb's copy has only in-frame clones and lacks some. Among fewer than 250,000 clones listed, approximately 61% were seen once. Sequenced here: CD4+ T cells sorted from blood, sampled at week 24, from a patient treated with tofacitinib. The receptors stem from a human donor with alopecia areata.

The V and J genes are TRBV12-5 and TRBJ2-6; D is undetermined. This CDR3 comprises 14 residues. Trimming removed 6 bases at V and 1 base at J, with 7 bases between. The V gene's germline CDR1 is LGHNT and CDR2 FRNRAP. CDR3 loop: CASGYRSGANVLTF. In DNA form, the CDR3 reads TGTGCTAGTGGGTATCGGTCTGGGGCCAACGTCCTGACTTTC.

In its sample, this clone was seen a few times. The chain recombines TRBV2 with TRBJ2-2, with 10 bases that match TRBD1. The CDR3 consists of 15 residues. Germline assignment: CDR1 SNHLY and CDR2 FYNNEI. The trim removed 7 bases at V and 4 bases at J, leaving 6 bases unmatched. CDR3 bases: TGTGCCAGCAAGGTTTGGACAGGGGGCACCGGGGAGCTGTTTTTT. Amino acids: CASKVWTGGTGELFF.

The chain carries TRBV29-1 and TRBJ2-5; D may be TRBD1 (6 bases). Germline V gene sequence: CDR1 SQVTM, CDR2 ANQGSEA. Trimming cost V 3 bases and J 6 bases, with 17 bases left between them. The CDR3 totals 14 residues. DNA for the CDR3: TGCAGCGTTGAGAGGAGCAGGGGCAAAAAGACCCAGTACTTC. Protein sequence: CSVERSRGKKTQYF.

The chain has TRBV30 and TRBJ2-7, with TRBD1 matching over 7 bases. J lost 5 bases, V lost 1 base, and 5 bases had no gene match. Germline V gives CDR1 GTSNPN, CDR2 SVGIG (reference sequence). The CDR3 consists of 13 residues. The CDR3 nucleotides are TGTGCCTGGAGTGGGCAGGGGGTCCACGAGCAGTACTTC. This translates into CAWSGQGVHEQYF.

V usage is TRBV7-2 and J usage is TRBJ1-5; no clear D. The CDR3 is 15 residues long. Germline V gene sequence: CDR1 SGHTA, CDR2 FQGNSA. V gave up 5 bases and J gave up 3 bases, with 14 bases separating them. DNA for the CDR3: TGTGCCAGCAGCCCGCCGGCAGTTTACAATCAGCCCCAGCATTTT. Translation gives CASSPPAVYNQPQHF.

The chain links TRBV5-1 to TRBJ2-6; no clear D gene. This CDR3 is 14 amino acids long. With 9 bases removed from V and 0 bases from J, the gap between germline ends came to 10 bases. Germline V CDR1 and CDR2: SGHRS, YFSETQ. CDR3 sequence reads: CATKRSSGANVLTF. The CDR3 DNA sequence: TGCGCCACCAAGAGGAGCTCTGGGGCCAACGTCCTGACTTTC.

The chain combines TRBV7-2 with TRBJ2-4; the D gene is possibly TRBD2 (6 bases). CDR1 and CDR2 from the germline V gene are SGHTA and FQGNSA. V shed 5 bases and J shed 4 bases, with 15 bases lying between them. The CDR3 loop spans 15 amino acids. In DNA, the CDR3 is TGTGCCAGCAGCCCCCAACGGGGGACGAAAAACATTCAGTACTTC. Translated: CASSPQRGTKNIQYF.

As to this clone: The sample contains more than one DNA sequence encoding this CDR3. V is TRBV30 and J is TRBJ1-1; D gene ambiguous. From germline, CDR1 is GTSNPN and CDR2 SVGIG (reference sequence). The CDR3 runs 11 residues. V gave up 0 bases and J gave up 7 bases, with 6 bases separating them. DNA of the CDR3: TGTGCCTGGAGTGTGGGGAGTGAAGCTTTCTTT. Its protein product is CAWSVGSEAFF.

The CDR3 loop reads CASSISGATQYF. The CDR3, as DNA: TGTGCCAGCAGTATCTCTGGGGCTACGCAGTATTTT. This chain joins TRBV7-2 and TRBJ2-3; a weak D match, TRBD1 (5 bases). V was shortened by 6 bases and J by 8 bases, with 12 bases between the two germline ends. The CDR3 is made up of 12 amino acids. Germline V gene lookup returns CDR1 SGHTA and CDR2 FQGNSA.

The genes are TRBV5-1 and TRBJ2-7; no reliable D call. The germline V gene has CDR1 SGHRS and CDR2 YFSETQ. This CDR3 has 14 residues. Trimming took 1 base from V and 2 from J, leaving 10 bases between them. The CDR3 coding sequence is TGCGCCAGCAGCTTGAAAAGTAGCACCTACGAGCAGTACTTC. Its protein product is CASSLKSSTYEQYF.

This clone has just a few counts. The genes are TRBV4-1 and TRBJ2-7; 12 positions agree with TRBD2. The V segment lost 4 bases and the J segment 2 bases; nucleotides outside the gene matches: 3. The CDR3 has 15 residues. Germline assignment: CDR1 MGHRA and CDR2 YSYEKL. The CDR3 region is CASSPGLAGTYEQYF. In nucleotides, the CDR3 is TGCGCCAGCAGCCCAGGACTAGCGGGGACCTACGAGCAGTACTTC.

The chain has TRBV2 and TRBJ2-5; the match to TRBD2 covers 11 bases. The CDR3 extends over 15 amino acids. Per germline, CDR1 SNHLY and CDR2 FYNNEI. V was clipped by 5 bases and J by 5 bases; unmatched bases: 7. The CDR3 nucleotides read TGTGCCAGCAGTCGTAGCGGGGGGGCCCGGGAGACCCAGTACTTC. This sequence encodes CASSRSGGARETQYF.

This chain uses TRBV9 with TRBJ2-1, with D possibly being TRBD2 (7 bases). Germline CDR1 SGDLS, CDR2 YYNGEE. V was cut by 5 bases and J by 8 bases, with 11 bases left in between. The CDR3 spans 12 residues. CDR3 amino acids: CASSSGGYEQFF. DNA for the CDR3: TGTGCCAGCAGTTCGGGGGGCTATGAGCAGTTCTTC.

This clone showed up just a few times. The chain recombines TRBV9 with TRBJ1-5; 9 bases line up with TRBD1. Germline CDR1 and CDR2: SGDLS and YYNGEE. The J segment lost 6 bases and the V segment lost 3 bases, leaving 7 bases of the junction unmatched. The CDR3 extends over 15 amino acids. This CDR3 is CASSATGGDGQPQHF. CDR3 DNA sequence: TGTGCCAGCAGCGCCACAGGGGGCGATGGTCAGCCCCAGCATTTT.

The chain is built from TRBV15 and TRBJ1-1, with 8 positions matching TRBD1. V dropped 9 bases and J dropped 3; count of bases not matched to a gene: 6. Germline V gives CDR1 LNHNV, CDR2 YYDKDF (reference sequence). The CDR3 is 13 residues long. The CDR3 DNA sequence: TGTGCCACTCTGGACAGGGTTGACACTGAAGCTTTCTTT. Translating it yields CATLDRVDTEAFF. Variable domain in full (rest from reference TRBV15 and TRBJ1-1): DAMVIQNPRYQVTQFGKPVTLSCSQTLNHNVMYWYQQKSSQAPKLLFHYYDKDFNNEADTPDNFQSRRPNTSFCFLDIRSPGLGDTAMYLCATLDRVDTEAFFGQGTRLTVV.

About this clone itself: This same CDR3 is encoded by further DNA sequences in the sample. Here the CDR3 reads CASSPGLNQPQHF. The CDR3 coding sequence is TGTGCCAGCTCACCCGGCCTCAATCAGCCCCAGCATTTT. The rearrangement joins TRBV18 to TRBJ1-5; D is unclear. CDR3 length: 13 amino acids. CDR1 and CDR2 (germline): KGHSH, LQKENI. V gave up 3 bases and J gave up 3 bases, with 6 bases separating them. The full variable domain, completed using reference TRBV18 and TRBJ1-5, is NAGVMQNPRHLVRRRGQEARLRCSPMKGHSHVYWYRQLPEEGLKFMVYLQKENIIDESGMPKERFSAEFPKEGPSILRIQQVVRGDSAAYFCASSPGLNQPQHFGDGTRLSIL.

The CDR3 region is CASRVLKGMNTEAFF. Written as DNA, the CDR3 is TGCGCCAGCAGGGTCCTGAAGGGCATGAACACTGAAGCTTTCTTT. The chain recombines TRBV5-1 with TRBJ1-1, with unresolved D. V dropped 5 bases and J dropped 0 bases, with 14 bases sitting between them. CDR1 and CDR2 from the germline V gene are SGHRS and YFSETQ. The CDR3 is 15 residues long.

The gene calls are TRBV29-1 and TRBJ2-7; 11 bases match TRBD1. The V segment lost 7 bases and the J segment 3 bases; nucleotides outside the gene matches: 8. Germline loops: CDR1 SQVTM, CDR2 ANQGSEA. The CDR3 covers 14 residues. The CDR3 protein is CSAQAGTGGYEQYF. CDR3 DNA: TGCAGCGCTCAAGCGGGGACAGGGGGCTACGAGCAGTACTTC.

The chain combines TRBV19 with TRBJ1-6; maybe TRBD1 (6 bases). Per the germline V gene, CDR1 is LNHDA and CDR2 is SQIVND (reference sequence). The ends were cut back, 2 bases at V and 9 bases at J, with 23 bases in the middle. This CDR3 is built from 18 residues. The chain's CDR3 is CASSISWKLRDTSSPLHF. Written as DNA, the CDR3 is TGTGCCAGTAGTATATCATGGAAACTTCGGGACACCTCTTCACCCCTCCACTTT.

This clone appeared a few times. The chain combines TRBV15 with TRBJ1-1; D is ambiguous. Germline CDR1 reads LNHNV; CDR2 reads YYDKDF (reference sequence). V dropped 0 bases and J dropped 11 bases, with 19 bases sitting between them. The CDR3 extends over 15 amino acids. CDR3 amino acids: CATSRDRTAFFEAFF. In nucleotides, the CDR3 is TGTGCCACCAGCAGAGATCGGACGGCGTTCTTTGAGGCTTTCTTT.

V gene TRBV19 combines with J gene TRBJ1-4; no clear D gene. The germline V and J ends were trimmed by 9 bases and 3 bases, with 14 bases remaining between them. The CDR3 runs 14 residues. The germline gives CDR1 LNHDA, CDR2 SQIVND (reference sequence). The CDR3: CASKRGVANEKLFF. The DNA for the CDR3 is TGTGCCAGCAAAAGAGGAGTAGCTAATGAAAAACTGTTTTTT.

V is TRBV5-6 and J is TRBJ2-1, with D unclear. The CDR3 spans 15 residues. The V end lost 1 base, the J end lost 0 bases, and 8 bases lay between the germline ends. The germline gives CDR1 SGHDT, CDR2 YYEEEE. The DNA for the CDR3 is TGTGCCAGCAGCTTGCAGGTCAGCTCCTACAATGAGCAGTTCTTC. Protein sequence: CASSLQVSSYNEQFF.

The chain uses TRBV6-5 and TRBJ2-7; maybe TRBD1 (7 bases). The CDR3 has 13 residues. CDR1 MNHEY and CDR2 SVGAGI come from the germline V gene. V was cut by 5 bases and J by 4 bases, with 12 bases left in between. CDR3 in amino acids: CASSAGQTYEQYF. CDR3 in DNA: TGTGCCAGCAGTGCGGGACAGACGTACGAGCAGTACTTC.

The chain links TRBV29-1 to TRBJ1-1, with D hard to call. This CDR3 is 14 amino acids long. V was shortened by 6 bases and J by 4 bases, with 18 bases between the two germline ends. The germline CDR1 and CDR2 sequences are SQVTM and ANQGSEA. The CDR3 here is CSVLQEAVSTEAFF. Here the CDR3 DNA reads TGCAGCGTCTTGCAGGAGGCAGTTTCCACTGAAGCTTTCTTT.